This is a list of T cell receptor beta chains from one sample in a study of beta chain features in type 1 diabetes. Some clones are missing from TCRdb's copy, which holds only in-frame ones; the method was immunoSEQ multiplex PCR. The sample has over 600,000 clones; under 15% are singletons. Sequencing was done on a sample of naive CD4+ T cells from blood. These receptors came from a man aged 25-40 years with type 1 diabetes. Each CDR3 is given with its conserved first and last residue. D genes are given only for firm matches. Expanded clones get a size class; other rows say once, few or many, or leave the size out.

-	TRBV6-6	14	few	TRBJ1-1	TGTGCCAGCAGTTATACAGGGATCAACACTGAAGCTTTCTTT	CASSYTGINTEAFF
-	TRBV4-3	15	few	TRBJ2-2	TGCGCCAGCAGCCTCGGGGGTTCTTACACCGGGGAGCTGTTTTTT	CASSLGGSYTGELFF
-	TRBV7-9	15	few	TRBJ1-3	TGTGCCAGCAGCTTGAGGGGAGGCGAGGGAAACACCATATATTTT	CASSLRGGEGNTIYF
-	TRBV9	16	-	TRBJ2-1	TGTGCCAGCAGCGTAGTAGGAGAAAGCTCCTACAATGAGCAGTTCTTC	CASSVVGESSYNEQFF
-	TRBV19	13	-	TRBJ2-7	TGTGCCAGTAGTATAGCACAGGACTACGAGCAGTACTTC	CASSIAQDYEQYF
TRBD1	TRBV9	15	-	TRBJ1-4	TGTGCCAGCAGCGCAGGGACAGGGACTAATGAAAAACTGTTTTTT	CASSAGTGTNEKLFF
TRBD2	TRBV27	14	-	TRBJ2-7	TGTGCCAGCAGTTTGGAGCGGGGCCCCTACGAGCAGTACTTC	CASSLERGPYEQYF
TRBD1	TRBV25-1	14	-	TRBJ1-6	TGTGCCAGCAGTCGAAGGGGACAGGGATCACCCCTCCACTTT	CASSRRGQGSPLHF
TRBD1	TRBV5-4	14	-	TRBJ1-1	TGTGCCAGCCAACGGGACAGGGGGAACACTGAAGCTTTCTTT	CASQRDRGNTEAFF
-	TRBV6-1	12	few	TRBJ1-2	TGTGCCAGCACCGAAGGAGGTCATGGCTACACCTTC	CASTEGGHGYTF
TRBD1	TRBV7-6	15	-	TRBJ1-5	TGTGCCAGCAGCTTAACGGAGGGGGCAGGTCAGCCCCAGCATTTT	CASSLTEGAGQPQHF
-	TRBV2	13	-	TRBJ2-3	TGTGCCAGCAGTGAAGGACCCTCCTATACGCAGTATTTT	CASSEGPSYTQYF
-	TRBV7-2	13	-	TRBJ1-1	TGTGCCAGCAGCTTAGCGGGCCACACTGAAGCTTTCTTT	CASSLAGHTEAFF
TRBD1	TRBV7-9	14	few	TRBJ1-3	TGTGCCAGCAGATTTGACAGGGCCGGAAACACCATATATTTT	CASRFDRAGNTIYF
-	TRBV10-3	13	-	TRBJ2-5	TGTGCCATCAGTGAGTTGGGTGTAGAGACCCAGTACTTC	CAISELGVETQYF
TRBD1	TRBV7-2	14	-	TRBJ2-7	TGTGCCAGCAGTTTTACAGGACAGGCTTACGAGCAGTACTTC	CASSFTGQAYEQYF
-	TRBV18	15	few	TRBJ1-3	TGTGCCAGCTCACCTATAATGGCGGGTGGAGACACCATATATTTT	CASSPIMAGGDTIYF
-	TRBV7-2	16	-	TRBJ1-5	TGTGCCAGCAGTAAAGGGAAGGGGTTAGGCAATCAGCCCCAGCATTTT	CASSKGKGLGNQPQHF
TRBD1	TRBV29-1	13	-	TRBJ1-4	TGCAGCGTTGTGGTGACAGGGGGAGAAAAACTGTTTTTT	CSVVVTGGEKLFF
TRBD1	TRBV7-6	14	-	TRBJ2-5	TGTGCCAGCAGCTCCAACAGGGGACAAGAGACCCAGTACTTC	CASSSNRGQETQYF
TRBD1	TRBV7-3	15	-	TRBJ1-2	TGTGCCAGCAGCTTGATCGGTCAGGGGGTCGATGGCTACACCTTC	CASSLIGQGVDGYTF
-	TRBV5-4	15	-	TRBJ1-1	TGTGCCAGCACCGACCCGGGACTTAGGAACACTGAAGCTTTCTTT	CASTDPGLRNTEAFF
TRBD1	TRBV28	14	-	TRBJ1-5	TGTGCCAGCAGTGGACAGGGAGTACGACAGCCCCAGCATTTT	CASSGQGVRQPQHF
TRBD2	TRBV15	14	few	TRBJ2-1	TGTGCCACCAGCAGAGAGGCTAGCGGGGGACCCCAGTTCTTC	CATSREASGGPQFF
TRBD1	TRBV18	15	few	TRBJ1-5	TGTGCCAGCTCACCGGGACAGGGATTTGATCAGCCCCAGCATTTT	CASSPGQGFDQPQHF
-	TRBV18	14	few	TRBJ2-5	TGTGCCAGCTCGCCACCAGGGAAAGGAGAGACCCAGTACTTC	CASSPPGKGETQYF
-	TRBV7-7	13	-	TRBJ2-2	TGTGCTACGGGCGGGCCGAACACCGGGGAGCTGTTTTTT	CATGGPNTGELFF
-	TRBV5-1	15	few	TRBJ2-2	TGCGCCAGCAGCCCCAGGAGACAGAACACCGGGGAGCTGTTTTTT	CASSPRRQNTGELFF
TRBD2	TRBV10-3	13	few	TRBJ2-3	TGTGCCGGCAGACTAGCAGCCACAGATACGCAGTATTTT	CAGRLAATDTQYF
-	TRBV6-1	15	-	TRBJ1-5	TGTGCCAGCAGTGAAAACAACCGGAGCAATCAGCCCCAGCATTTT	CASSENNRSNQPQHF
-	TRBV18	14	few	TRBJ1-2	TGTGCCAGCTCACTACCGGGACCCTCCTATGGCTACACCTTC	CASSLPGPSYGYTF
TRBD1	TRBV10-3	15	few	TRBJ1-1	TGTGCCATCAGTGTAGGGACAGGGGGCCAAACTGAAGCTTTCTTT	CAISVGTGGQTEAFF
-	TRBV7-9	12	few	TRBJ2-3	TGTGCCAGCAGCGCGTACACAGATACGCAGTATTTT	CASSAYTDTQYF
-	TRBV6-6	11	few	TRBJ2-5	TGTGCCAGCAGTTCGCAAGAGACCCAGTACTTC	CASSSQETQYF
-	TRBV13	13	-	TRBJ2-7	TGTGCCAGCAGCTTACTCGACGGGGGCGAGCAGTACTTC	CASSLLDGGEQYF
TRBD2	TRBV27	18	few	TRBJ2-4	TGTGCCAGCAGTTCACTAGCGGGGGGGCTTTTAGCCAAAAACATTCAGTACTTC	CASSSLAGGLLAKNIQYF
-	TRBV6-4	14	few	TRBJ1-5	TGTGCCAGCAGTGAAAGCAGTAGCAATCAGCCCCAGCATTTT	CASSESSSNQPQHF
-	TRBV30	12	-	TRBJ2-7	TGTGCCTGGACCCCGGGAAGCTACGAGCAGTACTTC	CAWTPGSYEQYF
-	TRBV10-3	14	-	TRBJ2-5	TGTGCCATCAGTGAATATACAGGGTCATCGGCCCAGTACTTC	CAISEYTGSSAQYF
-	TRBV7-9	14	few	TRBJ2-7	TGTGCCAGCAGCTTAGACGGCTACTCCTACGAGCAGTACTTC	CASSLDGYSYEQYF
-	TRBV7-9	12	-	TRBJ1-2	TGTGCCAGCAGCTTCAAGGGGGATGGCTACACCTTC	CASSFKGDGYTF